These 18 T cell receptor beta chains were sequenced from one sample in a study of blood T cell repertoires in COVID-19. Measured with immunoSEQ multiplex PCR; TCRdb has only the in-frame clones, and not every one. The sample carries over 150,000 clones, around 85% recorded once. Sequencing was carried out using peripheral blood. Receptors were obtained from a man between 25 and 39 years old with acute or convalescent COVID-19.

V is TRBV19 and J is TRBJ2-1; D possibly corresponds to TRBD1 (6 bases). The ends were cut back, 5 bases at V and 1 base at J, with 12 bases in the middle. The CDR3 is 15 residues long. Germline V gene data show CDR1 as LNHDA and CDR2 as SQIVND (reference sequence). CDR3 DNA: TGTGCCAGTAGTCTACAACAGGGTTCCTACAATGAGCAGTTCTTC. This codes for CASSLQQGSYNEQFF.

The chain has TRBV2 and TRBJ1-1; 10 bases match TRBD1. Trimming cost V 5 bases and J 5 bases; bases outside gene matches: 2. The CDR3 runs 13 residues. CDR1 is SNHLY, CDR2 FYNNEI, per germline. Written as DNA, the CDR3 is TGTGCCAGCAGTCGGGACAGGGGAACTGAAGCTTTCTTT. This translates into CASSRDRGTEAFF.

The chain's CDR3 is CASSLRTGGNYGYTF. The CDR3 nucleotides read TGTGCCAGCAGCCTACGGACAGGGGGCAACTATGGCTACACCTTC. V and J are TRBV14 and TRBJ1-2, with 11 bases fitting TRBD1. The CDR3 contains 15 residues. The trim removed 4 bases at V and 2 bases at J, leaving 3 bases unmatched. Per germline, CDR1 SGHDN and CDR2 FVKESK.

The CDR3 region has the DNA TGTGCCAGCAGCCAACAGGGCCCTGAAGCTTTCTTT. Its protein is CASSQQGPEAFF. The rearrangement joins TRBV3-1 (or the pseudogene TRBV3-2) to TRBJ1-1, with D tentatively TRBD1 (5 bases). The V gene lost 2 bases and the J gene lost 6 bases, with 7 bases spanning the gap. The CDR3 is 12 residues long. Looked up from germline, CDR1 is LGHDT and CDR2 is YNNKEL (reference sequence).

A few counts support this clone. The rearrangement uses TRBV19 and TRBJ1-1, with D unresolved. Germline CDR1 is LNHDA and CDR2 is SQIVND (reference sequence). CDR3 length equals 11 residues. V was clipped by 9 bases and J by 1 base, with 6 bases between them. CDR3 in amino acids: CARAANTEAFF. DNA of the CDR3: TGTGCCAGGGCGGCGAACACTGAAGCTTTCTTT.

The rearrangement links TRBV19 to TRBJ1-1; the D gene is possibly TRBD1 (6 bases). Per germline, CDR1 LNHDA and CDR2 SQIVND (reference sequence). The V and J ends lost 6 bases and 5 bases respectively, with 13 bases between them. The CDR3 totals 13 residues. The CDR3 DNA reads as TGTGCCAGTAGCCAGGGGAGGGAAACTGAAGCTTTCTTT. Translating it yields CASSQGRETEAFF.

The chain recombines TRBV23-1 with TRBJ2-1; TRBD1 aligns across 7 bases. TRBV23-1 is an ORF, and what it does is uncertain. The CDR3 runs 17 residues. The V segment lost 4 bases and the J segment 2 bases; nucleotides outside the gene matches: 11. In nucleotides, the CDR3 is TGCGCCAGCAGTCCAACGGACAGGACCCTACCCTACAATGAGCAGTTCTTC. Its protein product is CASSPTDRTLPYNEQFF.

The CDR3 nucleotides read TGTGCCATCAGTGGTTCTCGGGACAGGGGGCTTAGGTTTGGAACCGGGGAGCTGTTTTTT. Protein product: CAISGSRDRGLRFGTGELFF. V and J are TRBV10-3 and TRBJ2-2, with 12 bases lining up with TRBD1. The germline V gene encodes CDR1 ENHRY and CDR2 SYGVKD. With 4 bases clipped from V and 5 bases from J, the junction kept 17 bases outside the gene matches. The CDR3 is 20 residues long.

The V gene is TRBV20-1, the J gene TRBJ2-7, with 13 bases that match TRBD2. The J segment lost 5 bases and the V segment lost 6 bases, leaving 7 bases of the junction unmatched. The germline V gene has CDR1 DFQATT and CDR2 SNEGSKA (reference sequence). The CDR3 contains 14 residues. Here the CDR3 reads CSASGLAGVHEQYF. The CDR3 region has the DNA TGCAGTGCAAGTGGACTAGCGGGAGTTCACGAGCAGTACTTC.

Here the CDR3 DNA reads TGTGCCAGCAGCTTGCAGGGGGGCCAGGGTACGCAGTATTTT. Its protein is CASSLQGGQGTQYF. The rearrangement links TRBV7-3 to TRBJ2-3; a possible D gene is TRBD1 (7 bases). Germline V gives CDR1 SGHTA, CDR2 FQGTGA. V shed 3 bases and J shed 8 bases, with 15 bases lying between them. The CDR3 has 14 residues.

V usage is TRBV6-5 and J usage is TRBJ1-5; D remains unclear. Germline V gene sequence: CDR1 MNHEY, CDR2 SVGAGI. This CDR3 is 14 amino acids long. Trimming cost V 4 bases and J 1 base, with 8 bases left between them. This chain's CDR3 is CASSLSQSNQPQHF. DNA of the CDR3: TGTGCCAGCAGTTTGTCACAGAGCAATCAGCCCCAGCATTTT.

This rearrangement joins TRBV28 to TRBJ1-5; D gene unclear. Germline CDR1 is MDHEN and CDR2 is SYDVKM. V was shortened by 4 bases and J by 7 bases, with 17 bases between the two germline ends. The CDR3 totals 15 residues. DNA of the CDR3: TGTGCCAGCAGTTCCCGGACTGCATCGGACCAGCCCCAGCATTTT. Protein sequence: CASSSRTASDQPQHF.

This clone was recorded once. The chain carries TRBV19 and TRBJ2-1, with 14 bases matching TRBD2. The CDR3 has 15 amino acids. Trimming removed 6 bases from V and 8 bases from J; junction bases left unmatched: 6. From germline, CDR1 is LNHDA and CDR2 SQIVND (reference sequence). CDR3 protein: CASRKGLAGGYEQFF. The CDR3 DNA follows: TGTGCCAGTAGGAAAGGACTAGCGGGGGGATATGAGCAGTTCTTC. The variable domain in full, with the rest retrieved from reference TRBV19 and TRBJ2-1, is DGGITQSPKYLFRKEGQNVTLSCEQNLNHDAMYWYRQDPGQGLRLIYYSQIVNDFQKGDIAEGYSVSREKKESFPLTVTSAQKNPTAFYLCASRKGLAGGYEQFFGPGTRLTVL.

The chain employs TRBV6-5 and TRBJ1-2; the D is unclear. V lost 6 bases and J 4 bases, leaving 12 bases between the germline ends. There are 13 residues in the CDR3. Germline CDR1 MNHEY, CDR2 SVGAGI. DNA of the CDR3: TGTGCCAGCAGCAGAGGACTGTTCTATGGCTACACCTTC. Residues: CASSRGLFYGYTF.

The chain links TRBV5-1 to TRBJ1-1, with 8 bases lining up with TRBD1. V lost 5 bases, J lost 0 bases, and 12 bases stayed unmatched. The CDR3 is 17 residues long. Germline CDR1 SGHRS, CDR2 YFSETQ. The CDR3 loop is CASRTQGEGPVNTEAFF. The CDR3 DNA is TGCGCCAGCAGAACACAGGGGGAAGGTCCGGTGAACACTGAAGCTTTCTTT.

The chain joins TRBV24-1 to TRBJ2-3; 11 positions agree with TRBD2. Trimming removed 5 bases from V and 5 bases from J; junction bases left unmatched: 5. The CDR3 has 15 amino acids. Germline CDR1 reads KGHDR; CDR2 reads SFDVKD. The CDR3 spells CATSGLAGRKDTQYF. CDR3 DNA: TGTGCCACCAGTGGACTAGCGGGAAGGAAAGATACGCAGTATTTT.

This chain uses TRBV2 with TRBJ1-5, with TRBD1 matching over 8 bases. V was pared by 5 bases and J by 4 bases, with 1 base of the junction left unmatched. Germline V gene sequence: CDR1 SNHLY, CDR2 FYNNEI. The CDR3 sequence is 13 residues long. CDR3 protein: CASSTGGNQPQHF. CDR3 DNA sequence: TGTGCCAGCAGTACAGGGGGAAATCAGCCCCAGCATTTT.

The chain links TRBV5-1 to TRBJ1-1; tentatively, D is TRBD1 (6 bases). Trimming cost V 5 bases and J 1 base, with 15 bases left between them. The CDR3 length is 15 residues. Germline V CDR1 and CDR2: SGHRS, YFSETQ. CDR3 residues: CASRAQTGTNTEAFF. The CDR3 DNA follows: TGCGCCAGCAGGGCCCAAACAGGGACGAACACTGAAGCTTTCTTT.